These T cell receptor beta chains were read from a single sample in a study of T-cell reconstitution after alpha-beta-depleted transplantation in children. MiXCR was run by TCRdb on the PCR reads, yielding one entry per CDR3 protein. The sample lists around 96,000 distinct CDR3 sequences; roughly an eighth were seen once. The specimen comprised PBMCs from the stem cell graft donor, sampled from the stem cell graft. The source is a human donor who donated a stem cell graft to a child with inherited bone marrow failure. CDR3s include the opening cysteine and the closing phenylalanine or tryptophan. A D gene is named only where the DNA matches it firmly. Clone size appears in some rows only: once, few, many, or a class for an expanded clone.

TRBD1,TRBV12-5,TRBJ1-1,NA,TGTGCTAGTGGTCCAGGGGGGACCGCGGCTTTCTTT,CASGPGGTAAFF
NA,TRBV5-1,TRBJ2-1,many,TGCGCCAGCAGCCCAGGATTACAACCTCACAATGAGCAGTTCTTC,CASSPGLQPHNEQFF
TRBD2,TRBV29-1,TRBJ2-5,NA,TGCAGCGTTGAGGCCCCCGGGACTAGCTTGGAGACCCAGTACTTC,CSVEAPGTSLETQYF
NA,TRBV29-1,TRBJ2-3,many,TGCAGCGTCGATGGAGGGGAAGATACGCAGTATTTT,CSVDGGEDTQYF
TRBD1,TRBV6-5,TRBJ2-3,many,TGTGCCAGCAGTTACGGACAGGGGGCGAAAGATACGCAGTATTTT,CASSYGQGAKDTQYF
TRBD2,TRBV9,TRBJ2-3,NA,TGTGCCAGCAGCCCAGTAGCGGGGGGCTACACAGATACGCAGTATTTT,CASSPVAGGYTDTQYF
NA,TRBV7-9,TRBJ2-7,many,TGTGCCAGCAGCCGATTCCGGTTCAGCTACGAGCAGTACTTC,CASSRFRFSYEQYF
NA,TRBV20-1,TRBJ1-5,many,TGCAGTGCTTACAGGATTGGGAATCAGCCCCAGCATTTT,CSAYRIGNQPQHF
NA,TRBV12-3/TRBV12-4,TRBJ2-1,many,TGTGCCAGCAGTGTCACAGGGCGCTCCTACAATGAGCAGTTCTTC,CASSVTGRSYNEQFF
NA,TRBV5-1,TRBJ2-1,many,TGCGCCAGCAGCTTGGCCGAAGGGGTACATGAGCAGTTCTTC,CASSLAEGVHEQFF
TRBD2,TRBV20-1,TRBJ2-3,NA,TGCTGGGGAAAGACGGGGCTAGCGGGAGAGGTAACACGTGGGGCAGATACGCAGTATTTT,CWGKTGLAGEVTRGADTQYF
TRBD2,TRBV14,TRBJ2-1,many,TGTGCCAGCAGCCAAGTCTTCAGCGGGGGTGAGCAGTTCTTC,CASSQVFSGGEQFF
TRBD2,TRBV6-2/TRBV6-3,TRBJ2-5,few,TGTGCCAGCCGACGGACTAGCGAGGAGACCCATTACTTC,CASRRTSEETHYF
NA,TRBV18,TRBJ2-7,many,TGTGCCAGCTCACCAGGGACTGAATTTTACGAGCAGTACTTC,CASSPGTEFYEQYF
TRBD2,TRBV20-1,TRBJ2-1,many,TGCAGTGCTAGAGGCGGGGGCTACAATGAGCAGTTCTTC,CSARGGGYNEQFF